One and the same sample provided the 19 T cell receptor beta chains below, sequenced in a study of blood T cell repertoires in COVID-19. Sequencing used immunoSEQ multiplex PCR; TCRdb keeps in-frame clones, though not all of them. In the table there are about 160,000 clones, approximately 84% of which are singletons. Material for sequencing was peripheral blood. The receptors were gathered from a woman over 75 with acute or convalescent COVID-19.

The J gene is TRBJ2-7, the V gene TRBV7-2; 8 bases are a match to TRBD1. The CDR3 is 15 amino acids. In germline, CDR1 is SGHTA, CDR2 FQGNSA. J was trimmed by 3 bases and V by 1 base; bases with no gene match: 5. The CDR3 bases are TGTGCCAGCAGCTTAGTCGTAGACAGGGGCTACGAGCAGTACTTC. Translating it yields CASSLVVDRGYEQYF. Using reference TRBV7-2 and TRBJ2-7 for the parts outside the CDR3, the full variable domain is GAGVSQSPSNKVTEKGKDVELRCDPISGHTALYWYRQSLGQGLEFLIYFQGNSAPDKSGLPSDRFSAERTGGSVSTLTIQRTQQEDSAVYLCASSLVVDRGYEQYFGPGTRLTVT.

The CDR3 reads CASSLADYSNEQFF. The CDR3 DNA reads TGCGCCAGCAGCTTAGCGGACTATTCCAATGAGCAGTTCTTC. The chain joins TRBV5-1 to TRBJ2-1; a weak D match, TRBD2 (6 bases). V was pared by 2 bases and J by 6 bases, with 12 bases between. CDR1 is SGHRS and CDR2 is YFSETQ in the germline V gene. The CDR3 totals 14 residues. The full variable domain, with the rest looked up from reference TRBV5-1 and TRBJ2-1, is KAGVTQTPRYLIKTRGQQVTLSCSPISGHRSVSWYQQTPGQGLQFLFEYFSETQRNKGNFPGRFSGRQFSNSRSEMNVSTLELGDSALYLCASSLADYSNEQFFGPGTRLTVL.

This clone has a handful of counts. This CDR3 reads CASRSRASDYYEQYF. The CDR3, as DNA: TGTGCCAGTAGATCCCGGGCTAGCGACTACTACGAGCAGTACTTC. This chain uses TRBV19 with TRBJ2-7, with D tentatively TRBD2 (6 bases). Looked up from germline, CDR1 is LNHDA and CDR2 is SQIVND (reference sequence). The V and J ends lost 6 bases and 3 bases respectively, with 18 bases between them. CDR3 length: 15 amino acids.

This chain connects TRBV7-9 to TRBJ2-1; 8 bases are shared with TRBD2. Germline V gene lookup returns CDR1 SEHNR and CDR2 FQNEAQ (reference sequence). CDR3 length: 16 amino acids. Losses at the gene ends were 0 bases for V and 3 bases for J; bases not matched to a gene: 4. CDR3 in amino acids: CASSLAQGTSYNEQFF. In DNA form, the CDR3 reads TGTGCCAGCAGCTTAGCGCAGGGGACTAGCTACAATGAGCAGTTCTTC.

The chain joins TRBV6-5 to TRBJ2-3, with 7 nucleotides matching TRBD2. V lost 6 bases, J lost 3 bases, and 6 bases stayed unmatched. The V gene's germline CDR1 is MNHEY and CDR2 SVGAGI. The CDR3 length is 14 residues. The CDR3 protein is CASRTGGGTDTQYF. The DNA of the CDR3 is TGTGCCAGCAGGACGGGGGGTGGTACAGATACGCAGTATTTT.

V usage is TRBV9 and J usage is TRBJ2-1; perhaps TRBD2 as D (6 bases). Germline V gene sequence: CDR1 SGDLS, CDR2 YYNGEE. V was cut by 0 bases and J by 0 bases, with 7 bases left in between. This CDR3 spans 15 amino acids. The CDR3 sequence: CASSVVGSSYNEQFF. The DNA of the CDR3 is TGTGCCAGCAGCGTAGTCGGGAGCTCCTACAATGAGCAGTTCTTC.

This chain links TRBV11-2 with TRBJ2-2; TRBD2 is a possible D gene (6 bases). CDR3 size: 13 residues. Trimming removed 5 bases from V and 6 bases from J, with 10 bases in between. Germline V gives CDR1 SGHAT, CDR2 FQNNGV. CDR3 DNA: TGTGCCAGCAGCCCCGGGGAGGCCGGGGAGCTGTTTTTT. The encoded protein is CASSPGEAGELFF.

The chain has TRBV12-1 and TRBJ2-1; the D call TRBD2 from the table was never checked on the DNA. TRBV12-1 is given as a pseudogene. This CDR3 has 16 amino acids. CDR3 in amino acids: CASSSEAGHRGPEQFF. In DNA form, the CDR3 reads TGTGCCAGCAGCTCCGAAGCGGGACACCGAGGGCCTGAGCAGTTCTTC.

The chain recombines TRBV28 with TRBJ1-5; possibly TRBD1 for D (5 bases). Between the trimmed V and J ends, which lost 0 bases and 5 bases, there was a span of 5 bases. The CDR3 sequence is 13 residues long. CDR1 is MDHEN, CDR2 SYDVKM, per germline. The CDR3 region has the DNA TGTGCCAGCAGTTTATGGACAGATCAGCCCCAGCATTTT. It specifies CASSLWTDQPQHF. Variable domain in full (rest from reference TRBV28 and TRBJ1-5): DVKVTQSSRYLVKRTGEKVFLECVQDMDHENMFWYRQDPGLGLRLIYFSYDVKMKEKGDIPEGYSVSREKKERFSLILESASTNQTSMYLCASSLWTDQPQHFGDGTRLSIL.

The chain couples TRBV27 to TRBJ2-5; D is possibly TRBD2 (6 bases). This CDR3 region has 12 residues. Deletions cut 5 bases from V and 4 bases from J, with 8 bases between. The germline gives CDR1 MNHEY, CDR2 SMNVEV (reference sequence). CDR3 sequence: CASSARGETQYF. The CDR3 region has the DNA TGTGCCAGCAGTGCGCGGGGAGAGACCCAGTACTTC.

This clone has just one count. The V and J genes are TRBV30 and TRBJ1-1, with unresolved D. This CDR3 comprises 13 residues. Germline V lookup: CDR1 GTSNPN, CDR2 SVGIG (reference sequence). V lost 6 bases and J lost 0, with 11 bases in between. CDR3 sequence: CACLPHLNTEAFF. In nucleotides, the CDR3 is TGTGCCTGCTTACCTCACTTGAACACTGAAGCTTTCTTT.

The chain recombines TRBV5-8 with TRBJ1-1, with 11 bases identical to TRBD1. Germline CDR1 is SGHTS and CDR2 is YDEGEE. The length of the CDR3 is 14 residues. Unmatched junction bases numbered 4, after V lost 4 bases and J lost 5 bases. The CDR3 loop is CASSAGQGGTEAFF. The CDR3 coding sequence is TGTGCCAGCAGCGCGGGACAGGGGGGGACTGAAGCTTTCTTT. The whole variable domain, filled in from reference TRBV5-8 and TRBJ1-1, reads EAGVTQSPTHLIKTRGQQATLRCSPISGHTSVYWYQQALGLGLQFLLWYDEGEERNRGNFPPRFSGRQFPNYSSELNVNALELEDSALYLCASSAGQGGTEAFFGQGTRLTVV.

The V gene is TRBV1, the J gene TRBJ2-3; TRBD2, the table's D call, lacks a check against the DNA. TRBV1 is shown as a pseudogene. This CDR3 comprises 16 residues. The DNA for the CDR3 is TGCACCAGCATCCCATCGCGGGAGGACGGCACAGATACGCAGTATTTT. Its translation: CTSIPSREDGTDTQYF.

Note on this clone: Different DNA sequences within this sample yield the same CDR3. CDR3 nucleotides: TGTGCCAGTAGTCCAGGGGGCCGGGGCAATCAGCCCCAGCATTTT. This translates into CASSPGGRGNQPQHF. This chain joins TRBV19 and TRBJ1-5, with 8 nucleotides matching TRBD1. CDR1 is LNHDA and CDR2 is SQIVND in the germline V gene (reference sequence). V gave up 5 bases and J gave up 2 bases; unmatched junction bases: 5. The CDR3 sequence is 15 residues long.

The rearrangement uses TRBV7-9 and TRBJ2-7, with 9 nucleotides matching TRBD1. There are 14 residues in the CDR3. With V trimmed by 5 bases and J by 2 bases, 4 bases remained unmatched. Germline assignment: CDR1 SEHNR and CDR2 FQNEAQ (reference sequence). This CDR3 is CASSPDRGTYEQYF. CDR3 nucleotide sequence: TGTGCCAGCAGCCCGGACAGGGGAACCTACGAGCAGTACTTC. Full variable domain (missing parts from reference TRBV7-9 and TRBJ2-7): DTGVSQNPRHKITKRGQNVTFRCDPISEHNRLYWYRQTLGQGPEFLTYFQNEAQLEKSRLLSDRFSAERPKGSFSTLEIQRTEQGDSAMYLCASSPDRGTYEQYFGPGTRLTVT.

V and J are TRBV2 and TRBJ2-3; 7 nucleotides match TRBD2. The germline V gene encodes CDR1 SNHLY and CDR2 FYNNEI. The J segment lost 4 bases and the V segment lost 7 bases, leaving 5 bases of the junction unmatched. The CDR3 has 13 amino acids. CDR3 sequence (DNA): TGTGCCAGCAAAAAGGCGGGAGCAGATACGCAGTATTTT. Translated, it gives CASKKAGADTQYF.

V and J are TRBV2 and TRBJ2-1; 7 bases are a match to TRBD1. Germline CDR1 reads SNHLY; CDR2 reads FYNNEI. This CDR3 region has 14 residues. J was trimmed by 4 bases and V by 9 bases; bases with no gene match: 9. CDR3 sequence reads: CARASTGTYNEQFF. CDR3 nucleotides: TGTGCCAGGGCCTCGACAGGGACGTACAATGAGCAGTTCTTC.

The rearrangement uses TRBV30 and TRBJ1-2, with 7 bases identical to TRBD1. Germline CDR1 reads GTSNPN; CDR2 reads SVGIG (reference sequence). This CDR3 is built from 16 residues. The V segment lost 2 bases and the J segment 3 bases; nucleotides outside the gene matches: 12. CDR3: CAWSQRGGGGDYGYTF. The CDR3, as DNA: TGTGCCTGGAGTCAGCGAGGAGGAGGGGGCGACTATGGCTACACCTTC.

This chain connects TRBV2 to TRBJ2-3; the match to TRBD2 covers 11 bases. The trim removed 7 bases at V and 5 bases at J, leaving 8 bases unmatched. Germline CDR1 SNHLY, CDR2 FYNNEI. The CDR3 sequence is 15 residues long. This CDR3 is CASTQNGLAGDTQYF. The CDR3 DNA follows: TGTGCCAGCACTCAAAACGGACTAGCGGGAGATACGCAGTATTTT. The complete variable domain, with remaining parts taken from reference TRBV2 and TRBJ2-3, reads EPEVTQTPSHQVTQMGQEVILRCVPISNHLYFYWYRQILGQKVEFLVSFYNNEISEKSEIFDDQFSVERPDGSNFTLKIRSTKLEDSAMYFCASTQNGLAGDTQYFGPGTRLTVL.